The 3 T cell receptor beta chains below come from one sample, sequenced in a study of blood T cell repertoires in COVID-19. Measured with immunoSEQ multiplex PCR; TCRdb has only the in-frame clones, and not every one. The sample includes some 110,000 clones, over 60% of them seen just once. The specimen was peripheral blood. The receptors derive from an older man with acute or convalescent COVID-19.

This clone counts as medium-sized. This chain joins TRBV28 and TRBJ1-6, with 8 positions matching TRBD1. Per germline, CDR1 MDHEN and CDR2 SYDVKM. Losses at the gene ends were 5 bases for V and 7 bases for J; bases not matched to a gene: 10. The CDR3 length is 16 residues. The CDR3 reads CASSILGQGANSPLHF. Here the CDR3 DNA reads TGTGCCAGCAGTATCCTCGGACAGGGTGCCAATTCACCCCTCCACTTT.

V and J are TRBV15 and TRBJ1-2; 7 nucleotides agree with TRBD1. This CDR3 has 15 residues. Unmatched junction bases numbered 5, after V lost 1 base and J lost 3 bases. CDR1 and CDR2 (germline): LNHNV, YYDKDF (reference sequence). The CDR3 sequence: CATSRGQGVDYGYTF. DNA for the CDR3: TGTGCCACCAGCAGAGGGCAGGGGGTGGACTATGGCTACACCTTC.

This rearrangement joins TRBV10-3 to TRBJ1-1; 10 positions agree with TRBD1. The CDR3 totals 18 residues. J was trimmed by 0 bases and V by 0 bases; bases with no gene match: 7. Germline V CDR1 and CDR2: ENHRY, SYGVKD. In nucleotides, the CDR3 is TGTGCCATCAGTGAGTCCACGGGACAGGGGCCCCTGAACACTGAAGCTTTCTTT. Its translation: CAISESTGQGPLNTEAFF.